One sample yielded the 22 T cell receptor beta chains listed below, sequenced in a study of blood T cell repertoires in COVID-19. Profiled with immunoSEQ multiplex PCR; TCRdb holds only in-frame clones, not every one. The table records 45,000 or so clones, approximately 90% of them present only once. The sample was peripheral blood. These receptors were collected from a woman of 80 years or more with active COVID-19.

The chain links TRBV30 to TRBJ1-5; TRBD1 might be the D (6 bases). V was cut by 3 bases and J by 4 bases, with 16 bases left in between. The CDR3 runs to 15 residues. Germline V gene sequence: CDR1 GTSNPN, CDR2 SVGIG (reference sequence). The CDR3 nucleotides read TGTGCCTGGAGCCGCACTACAGGGTTGAATCAGCCCCAGCATTTT. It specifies CAWSRTTGLNQPQHF.

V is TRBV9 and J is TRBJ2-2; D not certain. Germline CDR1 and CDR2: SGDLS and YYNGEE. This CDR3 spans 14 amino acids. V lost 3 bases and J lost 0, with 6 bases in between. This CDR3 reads CASSAQPNTGELFF. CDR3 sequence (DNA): TGTGCCAGCAGCGCACAACCGAACACCGGGGAGCTGTTTTTT.

This chain's CDR3 is CASSLDRGSYNSPLHF. The CDR3 region has the DNA TGTGCCAGCAGCTTAGACAGGGGCTCCTATAATTCACCCCTCCACTTT. The rearrangement links TRBV7-2 to TRBJ1-6, with TRBD1 matching 7 bases. V shed 1 base, J shed 0 bases, and the junction held 0 bases outside the gene matches. The CDR3 contains 16 residues. The germline CDR1 and CDR2 sequences are SGHTA and FQGNSA.

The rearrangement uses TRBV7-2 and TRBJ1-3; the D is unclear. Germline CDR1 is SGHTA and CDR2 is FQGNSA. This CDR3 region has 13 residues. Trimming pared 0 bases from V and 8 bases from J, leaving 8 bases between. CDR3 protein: CASSLALRDTIYF. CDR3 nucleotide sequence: TGTGCCAGCAGCTTAGCGCTACGGGACACCATATATTTT.

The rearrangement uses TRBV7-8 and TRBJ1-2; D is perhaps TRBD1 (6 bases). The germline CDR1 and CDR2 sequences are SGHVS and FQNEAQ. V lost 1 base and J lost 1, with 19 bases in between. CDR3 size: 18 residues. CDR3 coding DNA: TGTGCCAGCAGCTTAGGGACAGTCGGTATGGGGCTTAACTATGGCTACACCTTC. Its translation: CASSLGTVGMGLNYGYTF.

The CDR3 region has the DNA TGTGCCAGCAGATTCCGGGAGACCCAGTACTTC. It is translated as CASRFRETQYF. V gene TRBV3-1 (or the pseudogene TRBV3-2) combines with J gene TRBJ2-5; D not resolved. Trimming removed 6 bases from V and 5 bases from J, with 7 bases in between. CDR1 LGHDT and CDR2 YNNKEL come from the germline V gene (reference sequence). The CDR3 has 11 residues.

The CDR3 here is CANQGVSASSYNEQFF. The CDR3 DNA is TGTGCCAACCAGGGGGTCTCGGCGAGCTCCTACAATGAGCAGTTCTTC. The V and J genes are TRBV25-1 and TRBJ2-1, with 7 bases lining up with TRBD1. The germline gives CDR1 MGHDK, CDR2 SYGVNS. The ends lost 10 bases at V and 0 bases at J; junction bases unmatched: 12. The CDR3 covers 16 residues.

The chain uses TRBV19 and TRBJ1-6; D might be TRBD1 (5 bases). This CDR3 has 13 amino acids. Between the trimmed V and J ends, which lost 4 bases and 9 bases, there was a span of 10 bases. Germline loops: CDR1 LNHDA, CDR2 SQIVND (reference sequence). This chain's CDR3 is CASSTGVVSPLHF. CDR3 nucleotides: TGTGCCAGTAGTACGGGGGTCGTTTCACCCCTCCACTTT.

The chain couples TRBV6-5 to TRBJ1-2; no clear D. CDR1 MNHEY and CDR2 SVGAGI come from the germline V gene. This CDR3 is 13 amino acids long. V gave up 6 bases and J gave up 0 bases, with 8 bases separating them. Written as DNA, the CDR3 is TGTGCCAGCAGCGTTACAACTAACTATGGCTACACCTTC. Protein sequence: CASSVTTNYGYTF.

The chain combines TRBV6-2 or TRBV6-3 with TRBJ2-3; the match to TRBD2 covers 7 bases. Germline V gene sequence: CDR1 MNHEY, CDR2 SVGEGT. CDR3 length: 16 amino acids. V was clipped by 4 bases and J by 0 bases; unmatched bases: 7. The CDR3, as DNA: TGTGCCAGCAGTTTTACTGAGCGGGGAAGCACAGATACGCAGTATTTT. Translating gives CASSFTERGSTDTQYF.

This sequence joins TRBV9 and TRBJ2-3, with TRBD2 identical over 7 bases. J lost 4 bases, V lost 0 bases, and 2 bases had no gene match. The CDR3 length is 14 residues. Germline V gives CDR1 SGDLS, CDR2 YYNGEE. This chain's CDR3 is CASSVVSGADTQYF. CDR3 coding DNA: TGTGCCAGCAGCGTAGTGAGCGGGGCAGATACGCAGTATTTT.

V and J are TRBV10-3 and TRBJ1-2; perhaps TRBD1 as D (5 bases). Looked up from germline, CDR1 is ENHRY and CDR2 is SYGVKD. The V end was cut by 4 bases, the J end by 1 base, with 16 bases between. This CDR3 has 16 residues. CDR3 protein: CAISVGRAGDNYGYTF. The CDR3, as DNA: TGTGCCATCAGTGTGGGCAGGGCGGGAGATAACTATGGCTACACCTTC.

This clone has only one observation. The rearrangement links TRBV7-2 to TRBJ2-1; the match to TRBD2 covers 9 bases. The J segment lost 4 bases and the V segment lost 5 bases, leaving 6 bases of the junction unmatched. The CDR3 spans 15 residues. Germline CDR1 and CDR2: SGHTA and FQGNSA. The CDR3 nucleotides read TGTGCCAGCAGCGTTAGCGGGGGTGTTTACAATGAGCAGTTCTTC. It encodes CASSVSGGVYNEQFF.

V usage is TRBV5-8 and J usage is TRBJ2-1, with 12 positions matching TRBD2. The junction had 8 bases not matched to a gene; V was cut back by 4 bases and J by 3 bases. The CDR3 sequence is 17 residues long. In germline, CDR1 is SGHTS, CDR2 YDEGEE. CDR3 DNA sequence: TGTGCCAGCAGCCCCAGACTAGCGGGGGTCGGCTACAATGAGCAGTTCTTC. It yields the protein CASSPRLAGVGYNEQFF.

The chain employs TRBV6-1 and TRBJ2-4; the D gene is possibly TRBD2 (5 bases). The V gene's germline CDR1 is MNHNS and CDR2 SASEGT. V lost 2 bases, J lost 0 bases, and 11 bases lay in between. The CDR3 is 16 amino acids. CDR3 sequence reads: CASSERVGVAKNIQYF. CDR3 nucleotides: TGTGCCAGCAGTGAAAGGGTGGGAGTAGCCAAAAACATTCAGTACTTC.

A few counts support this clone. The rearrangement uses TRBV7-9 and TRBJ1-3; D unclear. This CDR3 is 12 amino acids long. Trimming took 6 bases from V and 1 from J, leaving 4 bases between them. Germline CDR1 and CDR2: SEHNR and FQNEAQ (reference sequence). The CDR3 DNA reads TGTGCCAGCAGGGCTTCTGGAAACACCATATATTTT. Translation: CASRASGNTIYF.

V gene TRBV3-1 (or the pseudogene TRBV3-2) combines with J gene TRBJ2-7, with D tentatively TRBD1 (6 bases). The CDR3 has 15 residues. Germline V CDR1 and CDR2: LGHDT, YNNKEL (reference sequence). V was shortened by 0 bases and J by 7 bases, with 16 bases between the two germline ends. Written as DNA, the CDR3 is TGTGCCAGCAGCCAAGATGCGGCAGGGGCTAGGGAGCAGTACTTC. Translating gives CASSQDAAGAREQYF.

CDR3 DNA sequence: TGTGCCACCAAAGTCACAGGGTTGACAGATACGCAGTATTTT. As protein: CATKVTGLTDTQYF. The rearrangement links TRBV24-1 to TRBJ2-3; TRBD1 is a possible D gene (6 bases). V was cut by 8 bases and J by 3 bases, with 14 bases left in between. The CDR3 sequence is 14 residues long. The germline V gene has CDR1 KGHDR and CDR2 SFDVKD.

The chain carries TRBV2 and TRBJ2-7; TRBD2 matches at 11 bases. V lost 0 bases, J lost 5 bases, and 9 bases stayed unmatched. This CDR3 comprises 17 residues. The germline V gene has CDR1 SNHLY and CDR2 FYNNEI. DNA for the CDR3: TGTGCCAGCAGTGAAGCGGCCCTAGCGGGGGGATATGACGAGCAGTACTTC. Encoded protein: CASSEAALAGGYDEQYF.

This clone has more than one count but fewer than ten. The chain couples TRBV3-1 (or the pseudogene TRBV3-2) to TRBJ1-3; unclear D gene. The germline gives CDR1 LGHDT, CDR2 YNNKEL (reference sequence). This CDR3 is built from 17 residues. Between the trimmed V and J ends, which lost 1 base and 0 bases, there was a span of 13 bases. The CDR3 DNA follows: TGTGCCAGCAGCCAAGTAAACCTACCCCCCTCTGGAAACACCATATATTTT. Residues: CASSQVNLPPSGNTIYF.

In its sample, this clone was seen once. CDR3 coding DNA: TGTGCCAGCAGCACCGGGACAGGGAGGATGGAGACCCAGTACTTC. Its protein is CASSTGTGRMETQYF. The chain recombines TRBV5-4 with TRBJ2-5; 9 bases are shared with TRBD1. The CDR3 is 15 residues long. Germline CDR1 SGHNT, CDR2 YYREEE (reference sequence). The V gene end was trimmed by 4 bases and the J gene end by 5 bases; junction bases not matched to a gene: 9.

The CDR3 protein is CASSEVAGGRNTGELFF. The CDR3, as DNA: TGTGCCAGCAGTGAGGTTGCGGGGGGCCGGAACACCGGGGAGCTGTTTTTT. The chain links TRBV6-1 to TRBJ2-2; 8 positions agree with TRBD2. J lost 1 base, V lost 3 bases, and 7 bases had no gene match. The V gene's germline CDR1 is MNHNS and CDR2 SASEGT. The CDR3 length is 17 residues.